The next 15 T cell receptor beta chains were all read from a single sample in a study of blood T cell repertoires in COVID-19. Here immunoSEQ multiplex PCR was the method, and the copy in TCRdb shows in-frame clones only, minus some. Of around 94,000 clones listed, over 70% were seen once; the top ten hold over 15%. Sequences were obtained from peripheral blood. Source of these receptors: a human donor in a cohort sampled during active COVID-19.

The rearrangement uses TRBV5-1 and TRBJ2-7; 11 bases match TRBD1. V gave up 4 bases and J gave up 0 bases; unmatched junction bases: 3. Germline CDR1 SGHRS, CDR2 YFSETQ. The CDR3 is 15 residues long. The CDR3 region is CASSRGQGGSYEQYF. The CDR3, as DNA: TGCGCCAGCAGCAGGGGACAGGGGGGCTCCTACGAGCAGTACTTC.

This chain joins TRBV19 and TRBJ2-3; TRBD2 agrees at 7 bases. Per the germline V gene, CDR1 is LNHDA and CDR2 is SQIVND (reference sequence). The CDR3 spans 13 residues. Trimming at V came to 9 bases and at J to 2 bases, leaving 5 bases not matched to a gene. CDR3 protein: CASSSGNTDTQYF. CDR3 nucleotides: TGTGCCAGCTCTAGCGGTAACACAGATACGCAGTATTTT.

V and J are TRBV5-1 and TRBJ1-4; D gene uncertain. The V gene lost 0 bases and the J gene lost 1 base, with 7 bases spanning the gap. Germline assignment: CDR1 SGHRS and CDR2 YFSETQ. The CDR3 is 15 residues long. In DNA, the CDR3 is TGCGCCAGCAGCTTGGCGACGGGAACTAATGAAAAACTGTTTTTT. The encoded protein is CASSLATGTNEKLFF. Together with reference TRBV5-1 and TRBJ1-4, the CDR3 gives the full variable domain: KAGVTQTPRYLIKTRGQQVTLSCSPISGHRSVSWYQQTPGQGLQFLFEYFSETQRNKGNFPGRFSGRQFSNSRSEMNVSTLELGDSALYLCASSLATGTNEKLFFGSGTQLSVL.

V usage is TRBV10-3 and J usage is TRBJ2-6; 7 bases are a match to TRBD2. There are 15 residues in the CDR3. Trimming at V came to 8 bases and at J to 3 bases, leaving 7 bases not matched to a gene. Germline CDR1 reads ENHRY; CDR2 reads SYGVKD. DNA for the CDR3: TGTGCCATCGGGGGGGAAATGCGTGGGGCCAACGTCCTGACTTTC. Protein product: CAIGGEMRGANVLTF.

There are a few counts of this clone. This chain connects TRBV19 to TRBJ2-7; 13 bases match TRBD2. J gave up 3 bases and V 5 bases, and 4 bases lay outside the gene matches. The CDR3 is 15 residues long. From germline, CDR1 is LNHDA and CDR2 SQIVND (reference sequence). CDR3 bases: TGTGCCAGTAGTCAAGGGACTAGCGGGAACTACGAGCAGTACTTC. Amino acids: CASSQGTSGNYEQYF.

This clone appeared once. J is TRBJ2-7 and V is TRBV7-8, with no clear D. The CDR3 sequence is 15 residues long. Germline CDR1 and CDR2: SGHVS and FQNEAQ. With 4 bases removed from V and 4 bases from J, the gap between germline ends came to 17 bases. In nucleotides, the CDR3 is TGTGCCAGCAGCTCTAGACGGGTAAATATTTACGAGCAGTACTTC. Translation: CASSSRRVNIYEQYF.

The chain combines TRBV27 with TRBJ2-7; the match to TRBD2 covers 7 bases. CDR3 length equals 17 residues. In germline, CDR1 is MNHEY, CDR2 SMNVEV (reference sequence). Trimming cost V 5 bases and J 3 bases; bases outside gene matches: 16. The chain's CDR3 is CASSTSYSSRDYYEQYF. CDR3 bases: TGTGCCAGCAGTACCTCCTATAGTTCTAGGGACTACTACGAGCAGTACTTC.

CDR3 sequence reads: CASSPRPGQPYGYTF. The CDR3 DNA reads TGTGCCAGCAGTCCTCGTCCGGGACAGCCCTATGGCTACACCTTC. The genes are TRBV6-5 and TRBJ1-2; 7 bases align to TRBD1. The junction had 10 bases not matched to a gene; V was cut back by 5 bases and J by 4 bases. The CDR3 runs 15 residues. CDR1 and CDR2 from the germline V gene are MNHEY and SVGAGI.

The chain is built from TRBV10-3 and TRBJ2-5; D is uncertain. The CDR3 length is 13 residues. Germline CDR1 is ENHRY and CDR2 is SYGVKD. V lost 0 bases and J 4 bases, leaving 6 bases between the germline ends. CDR3 nucleotides: TGTGCCATCAGTGAGTCCGCCAGAGAGACCCAGTACTTC. Residues: CAISESARETQYF.

This sequence joins TRBV28 and TRBJ1-3, with D possibly matching TRBD1 (5 bases). Per germline, CDR1 MDHEN and CDR2 SYDVKM. The V gene lost 4 bases and the J gene lost 2 bases, with 12 bases spanning the gap. The CDR3 has 15 amino acids. The CDR3 DNA is TGTGCCAGCAGTTCTGCGGGGACTGCTGGAAACACCATATATTTT. Its translation is CASSSAGTAGNTIYF.

The table lists this clone with a few counts. The rearrangement joins TRBV12-5 to TRBJ1-1; D is perhaps TRBD1 (5 bases). Looked up from germline, CDR1 is LGHNT and CDR2 is FRNRAP. The length of the CDR3 is 13 residues. V shed 5 bases and J shed 4 bases, with 11 bases lying between them. In DNA, the CDR3 is TGTGCTAGTGGTCTCCTAGGGGTCACTGAAGCTTTCTTT. Translated, it gives CASGLLGVTEAFF.

The V call is TRBV3-1 (or the pseudogene TRBV3-2), the J call TRBJ1-2, with a weak D call TRBD1 (6 bases). This CDR3 is 16 amino acids long. The V end lost 0 bases, the J end lost 3 bases, and 14 bases lay between the germline ends. CDR1 and CDR2 from the germline V gene are LGHDT and YNNKEL (reference sequence). CDR3 region: CASSQDTGSRDYGYTF. In nucleotides, the CDR3 is TGTGCCAGCAGCCAAGATACAGGGTCCCGAGACTATGGCTACACCTTC.

The chain uses TRBV3-1 (or the pseudogene TRBV3-2) and TRBJ1-1, with D perhaps TRBD1 (6 bases). Trimming left V 4 bases short and J 4 bases short, with 22 bases between. CDR1 and CDR2 from the germline V gene are LGHDT and YNNKEL (reference sequence). CDR3 length equals 17 residues. CDR3: CASSPRDTGGVFTEAFF. The CDR3 coding sequence is TGTGCCAGCAGCCCCCGGGACACCGGGGGGGTTTTCACTGAAGCTTTCTTT.

Concerning this clone: Additional DNA sequences in this sample encode the identical CDR3. V usage is TRBV24-1 and J usage is TRBJ1-5; D remains unclear. The length of the CDR3 is 12 residues. The V gene's germline CDR1 is KGHDR and CDR2 SFDVKD. Between the trimmed V and J ends, which lost 9 bases and 4 bases, there was a span of 9 bases. The CDR3 loop reads CATSRGNQPQHF. In DNA form, the CDR3 reads TGTGCCACCTCCCGCGGGAATCAGCCCCAGCATTTT.

The V and J genes are TRBV28 and TRBJ2-7; 7 nucleotides agree with TRBD2. The J segment lost 4 bases and the V segment lost 2 bases, leaving 11 bases of the junction unmatched. The germline CDR1 and CDR2 sequences are MDHEN and SYDVKM. CDR3 length equals 16 residues. CDR3 in amino acids: CASSLGAGEGIYEQYF. CDR3 bases: TGTGCCAGCAGTTTAGGCGCGGGAGAAGGGATATACGAGCAGTACTTC.